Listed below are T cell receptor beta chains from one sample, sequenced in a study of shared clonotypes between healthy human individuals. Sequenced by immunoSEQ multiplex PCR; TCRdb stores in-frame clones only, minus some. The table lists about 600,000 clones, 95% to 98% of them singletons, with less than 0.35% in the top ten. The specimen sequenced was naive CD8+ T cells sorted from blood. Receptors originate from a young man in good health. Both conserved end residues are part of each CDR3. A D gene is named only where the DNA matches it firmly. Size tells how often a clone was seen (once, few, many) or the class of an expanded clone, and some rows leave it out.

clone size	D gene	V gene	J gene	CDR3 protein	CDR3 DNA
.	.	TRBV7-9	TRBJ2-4	CASNNPGAKNIQYF	TGTGCCAGCAACAACCCAGGGGCCAAAAACATTCAGTACTTC
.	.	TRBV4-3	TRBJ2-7	CASSQGYRAAEQYF	TGCGCCAGCAGCCAAGGGTACCGGGCGGCCGAGCAGTACTTC
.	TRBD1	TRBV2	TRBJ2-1	CASSEPGQGSNEQFF	TGTGCCAGCAGTGAACCGGGACAGGGTTCCAATGAGCAGTTCTTC
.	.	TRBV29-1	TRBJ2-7	CSVEGRGYEQYF	TGCAGCGTTGAGGGCAGGGGCTACGAGCAGTACTTC
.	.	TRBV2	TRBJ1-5	CASTDSNQPQHF	TGTGCCAGCACGGATAGCAATCAGCCCCAGCATTTT
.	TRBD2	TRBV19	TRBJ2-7	CASSTFLGGTYEQYF	TGTGCCAGTAGTACCTTCTTGGGAGGGACCTACGAGCAGTACTTC
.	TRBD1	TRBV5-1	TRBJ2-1	CASSPTRATGQGYNEQFF	TGCGCCAGCAGCCCCACCCGGGCAACGGGACAGGGATACAATGAGCAGTTCTTC
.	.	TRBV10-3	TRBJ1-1	CAISDLNTEAFF	TGTGCCATCAGTGACCTGAACACTGAAGCTTTCTTT
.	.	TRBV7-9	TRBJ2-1	CASSTDGYNEQFF	TGTGCCAGCAGCACAGACGGTTACAATGAGCAGTTCTTC
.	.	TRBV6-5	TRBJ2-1	CASSYSWGLRGEQFF	TGTGCCAGCAGTTACTCGTGGGGTCTCAGGGGTGAGCAGTTCTTC
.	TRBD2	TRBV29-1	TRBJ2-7	CSVGGRGLAGAYEQYF	TGCAGCGTTGGCGGAAGAGGACTAGCGGGAGCGTACGAGCAGTACTTC
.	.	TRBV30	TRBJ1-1	CAWSLAPGTEAFF	TGTGCCTGGAGTCTGGCCCCGGGCACTGAAGCTTTCTTT
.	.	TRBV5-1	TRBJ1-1	CASSEEPQGNTEAFF	TGCGCCAGCTCAGAAGAGCCACAGGGGAACACTGAAGCTTTCTTT
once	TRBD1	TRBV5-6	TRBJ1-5	CASSSGQGYSQPQHF	TGTGCCAGCAGCTCGGGACAGGGGTATAGTCAGCCCCAGCATTTT
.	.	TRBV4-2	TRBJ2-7	CASSPEPTFYEQYF	TGTGCCAGCAGCCCCGAACCTACCTTCTACGAGCAGTACTTC
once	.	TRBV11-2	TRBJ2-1	CASSYSVGGYNEQFF	TGTGCCAGCAGCTACTCCGTTGGGGGTTACAATGAGCAGTTCTTC
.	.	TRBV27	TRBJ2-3	CASSSDIPFTDTQYF	TGTGCCAGCAGTTCCGACATTCCTTTCACAGATACGCAGTATTTT
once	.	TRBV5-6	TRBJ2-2	CASSPIGTGELFF	TGTGCCAGCAGCCCGATCGGGACCGGGGAGCTGTTTTTT
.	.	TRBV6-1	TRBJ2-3	CASSDLSLAGGTDTQYF	TGTGCCAGCAGTGACCTAAGTTTAGCTGGGGGCACAGATACGCAGTATTTT
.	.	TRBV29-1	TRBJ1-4	CSVVDSAPTNEKLFF	TGCAGCGTGGTTGACAGTGCTCCAACTAATGAAAAACTGTTTTTT
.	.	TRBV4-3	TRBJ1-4	CASSRDGATNEKLFF	TGCGCCAGCAGCCGGGACGGTGCAACTAATGAAAAACTGTTTTTT
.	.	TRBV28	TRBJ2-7	CASISGYEQYF	TGTGCCAGCATATCTGGCTACGAGCAGTACTTC
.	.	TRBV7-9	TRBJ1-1	CASSLPGRRNTEAFF	TGTGCCAGCAGCTTGCCGGGCCGGAGGAACACTGAAGCTTTCTTT
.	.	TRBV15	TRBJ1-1	CATSRPVMNTEAFF	TGTGCCACCAGCAGACCGGTGATGAACACTGAAGCTTTCTTT
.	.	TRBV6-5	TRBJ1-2	CASSYTVGDDGYTF	TGTGCCAGCAGTTATACAGTAGGAGATGATGGCTACACCTTC
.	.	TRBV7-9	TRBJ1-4	CASSLVRDIATNEKLFF	TGTGCCAGCAGCTTAGTCCGGGACATAGCAACTAATGAAAAACTGTTTTTT
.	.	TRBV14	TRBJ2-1	CASSQPLTLPYNEQFF	TGTGCCAGCAGCCAACCATTGACCCTGCCATACAATGAGCAGTTCTTC
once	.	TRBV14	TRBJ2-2	CASSPVSNTGELFF	TGTGCCAGCAGCCCTGTGTCGAACACCGGGGAGCTGTTTTTT
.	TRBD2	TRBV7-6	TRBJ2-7	CASSVKAGDGTHYEQYF	TGTGCCAGCAGCGTTAAAGCGGGGGACGGCACTCACTACGAGCAGTACTTC
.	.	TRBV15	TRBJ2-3	CATSRGPDTQYF	TGTGCCACCAGCAGAGGACCAGATACGCAGTATTTT
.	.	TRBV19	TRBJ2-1	CASSIRGSYNEQFF	TGTGCCAGTAGTATTCGGGGTTCCTACAATGAGCAGTTCTTC
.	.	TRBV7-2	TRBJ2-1	CASSFSYHEQFF	TGTGCCAGCAGCTTTAGCTATCATGAGCAGTTCTTC
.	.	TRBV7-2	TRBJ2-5	CASSSSPGSSTGETQYF	TGTGCCAGCAGCTCTTCGCCGGGGAGCAGTACAGGAGAGACCCAGTACTTC
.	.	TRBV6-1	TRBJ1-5	CAGGTGNQPQHF	TGTGCCGGAGGGACGGGGAATCAGCCCCAGCATTTT
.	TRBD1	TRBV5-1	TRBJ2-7	CASSGQGANSEQYF	TGCGCCAGCAGCGGACAGGGGGCCAATTCCGAGCAGTACTTC
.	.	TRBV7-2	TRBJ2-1	CASSLGQRQYNEQFF	TGTGCCAGCAGCTTAGGCCAGCGGCAATACAATGAGCAGTTCTTC
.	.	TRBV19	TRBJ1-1	CASTLGGNTEAFF	TGTGCCAGTACCCTCGGGGGGAACACTGAAGCTTTCTTT
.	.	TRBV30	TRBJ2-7	CAWTAMDHEQYF	TGTGCCTGGACAGCCATGGACCACGAGCAGTACTTC
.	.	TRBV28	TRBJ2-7	CASSSGTGYEQYF	TGTGCCAGCAGTTCCGGTACAGGCTACGAGCAGTACTTC
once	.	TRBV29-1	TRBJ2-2	CSVYTSSTGELFF	TGCAGCGTCTATACTAGCAGCACCGGGGAGCTGTTTTTT
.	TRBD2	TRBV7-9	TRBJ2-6	CASSSLAEANVLTF	TGTGCCAGCAGCTCCCTAGCGGAGGCCAACGTCCTGACTTTC
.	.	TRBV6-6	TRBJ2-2	CASSLWRPGNTGELFF	TGTGCCAGCAGCCTCTGGAGGCCAGGCAACACCGGGGAGCTGTTTTTT
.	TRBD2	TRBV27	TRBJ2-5	CASSFTSGSQETQYF	TGTGCCAGCAGTTTCACTAGCGGGAGTCAAGAGACCCAGTACTTC
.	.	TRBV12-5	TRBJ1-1	CASGLSGTEAFF	TGTGCTAGTGGTTTGTCAGGGACTGAAGCTTTCTTT
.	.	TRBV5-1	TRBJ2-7	CASSLDLRAGFVEQYF	TGCGCCAGCAGCTTGGATCTACGCGCAGGGTTTGTCGAGCAGTACTTC
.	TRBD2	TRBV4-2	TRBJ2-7	CASSQGVLAGGLEQYF	TGTGCCAGCAGCCAAGGCGTCCTAGCGGGAGGACTCGAGCAGTACTTC
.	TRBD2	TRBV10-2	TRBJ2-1	CATGRGEQFF	TGCGCCACCGGGAGGGGGGAGCAGTTCTTC
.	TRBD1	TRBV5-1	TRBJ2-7	CASSLEGAAYEQYF	TGCGCCAGCAGCTTGGAGGGGGCGGCCTACGAGCAGTACTTC
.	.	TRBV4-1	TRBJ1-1	CASSPRLGVLRTEAFF	TGCGCCAGCAGCCCCCGTCTTGGGGTTTTGCGCACTGAAGCTTTCTTT
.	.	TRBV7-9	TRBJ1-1	CASSFGGSEAFF	TGTGCCAGCAGCTTTGGGGGCTCTGAAGCTTTCTTT
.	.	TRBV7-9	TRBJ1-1	CASSPRVGGLNTEAFF	TGTGCCAGCAGCCCCCGAGTCGGGGGTCTGAACACTGAAGCTTTCTTT
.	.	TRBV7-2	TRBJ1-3	CASSPRRSGNTIYF	TGTGCCAGCAGCCCCAGGAGATCTGGAAACACCATATATTTT
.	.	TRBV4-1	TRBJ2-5	CASSELPGVETQYF	TGCGCCAGCAGCGAGCTTCCAGGGGTGGAGACCCAGTACTTC
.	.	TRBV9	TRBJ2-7	CASSVKGLSYEQYF	TGTGCCAGCAGCGTCAAAGGACTTTCCTACGAGCAGTACTTC
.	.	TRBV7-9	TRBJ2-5	CASRSGTQETQYF	TGTGCCAGCAGGTCGGGCACACAAGAGACCCAGTACTTC
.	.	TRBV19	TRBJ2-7	CASRGGNSYEQYF	TGTGCCAGTAGGGGCGGTAACTCCTACGAGCAGTACTTC
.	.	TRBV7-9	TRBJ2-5	CASSSNRESQETQYF	TGTGCCAGCAGCTCAAACAGGGAATCCCAAGAGACCCAGTACTTC
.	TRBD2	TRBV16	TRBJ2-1	CASSLGTSGSPYNEQFF	TGTGCCAGCAGCCTCGGGACTAGCGGGAGTCCCTACAATGAGCAGTTCTTC
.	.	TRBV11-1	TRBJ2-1	CASSYGRDGYNEQFF	TGTGCCAGCAGCTACGGTCGGGACGGGTACAATGAGCAGTTCTTC
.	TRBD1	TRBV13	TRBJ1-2	CASSLGTGTGGGTNGYTF	TGTGCCAGCAGCTTAGGAACCGGGACAGGGGGCGGAACTAATGGCTACACCTTC